This T cell receptor beta chain originates from a study of a mutant IDH1 vaccine in newly diagnosed glioma. Overall study: An approximately 62% male, approximately 38% female split and a mean age of about 44 years characterized treated patients. Patients were pretreated with radiotherapy, temozolomide, or both, mostly both.

Concerning this clone itself: The antigen is not known.

Generated by immunoSEQ multiplex PCR, the TCRdb table keeps only in-frame clones and is missing some. This table holds tens of thousands of clones, more than 90% found once. Study-level results: Pseudoprogression appeared unlinked to shifts in leading peripheral T cell clonotypes.

V was pared by 0 bases and J by 5 bases, with 14 bases between. Germline V gene data show CDR1 as KGHSH and CDR2 as LQKENI. CDR3 length: 15 residues. The time point was: baseline, week 1 (first vaccination visit). Treatment meaning: pre-vaccination baseline after standard-of-care therapy. The astrocytomas were IDH1-mutant, ATRX-negative, and WHO grade 3 or 4. J is TRBJ2-7 and V is TRBV18; D perhaps matches TRBD1 (6 bases). The sequence was collected from a man over 45 with glioma. Source: PBMCs, taken from a glioma patient treated with radiotherapy, temozolomide or both. CDR3 sequence (DNA): TGTGCCAGCTCACCACCGAGGACAGCTCTTGACGAGCAGTACTTC. It translates to CASSPPRTALDEQYF.